This T cell receptor (beta chain) was observed in a study of beta chain features in type 1 diabetes. Points from the study as a whole: Patients with Type 1 diabetes showed moderately but significantly shorter TCRB CDR3s in all four CD4+ subsets.

Every participating donor gave one draw, a heparinised blood sample averaging about 100 mL. CD45RO/CCR7/CD25/CD127/CD95/CD27 sorting isolated CD4+ naive, central memory, regulatory and stem cell-like memory cells. V lost 7 bases to trimming and J lost 11 bases, with 17 bases between them. Germline-derived CDR1 and CDR2 are SQVTM and ANQGSEA. The CDR3 has 11 residues. Points on this clone: Antigen unknown.

Expressed TCRB transcripts were sequenced because the isolated RNA had all been reverse transcribed beforehand. Some clones are missing from TCRdb's copy, which holds only in-frame ones; the method was immunoSEQ multiplex PCR. In the table there are a few hundred thousand clones, about a sixth of which are singletons. This clonotype was sampled from a man aged 30 to 39 with type 1 diabetes. The source material was naive CD4+ T cells from blood. The rearrangement joins TRBV29-1 to TRBJ1-1; D unresolved. DNA of the CDR3: TGCAGCGCCCGGACTCCGTCTTGGGCTTTCTTT. This gives the protein CSARTPSWAFF. The variable domain in full, completed from reference TRBV29-1 and TRBJ1-1, reads SAVISQKPSRDICQRGTSLTIQCQVDSQVTMMFWYRQQPGQSLTLIATANQGSEATYESGFVIDKFPISRPNLTFSTLTVSNMSPEDSSIYLCSARTPSWAFFGQGTRLTVV.